Below, 30 T cell receptor beta chains from the same sample are listed, as sequenced in a study of T cells in Graves' hyperthyroidism and ophthalmopathy. RNA transcripts gave rise to amplified TCR beta CDR3 regions. RT-PCR in the first round (using the HTBI primer set) targeted the TCR CDR3. TCRdb ran MiXCR on the multiplex PCR reads and lists one entry per CDR3 protein. The table lists hundreds of thousands of distinct CDR3 sequences, about 15% of them singletons, with approximately 25% in the top ten. Sequences were obtained from blood. The receptors derive from a woman between 25 and 40 years old with Graves' hyperthyroidism.

The rearrangement joins TRBV18 to TRBJ2-1; D is undetermined. Germline V gives CDR1 KGHSH, CDR2 LQKENI. The V end lost 4 bases, the J end lost 5 bases, and 15 bases lay between the germline ends. The CDR3 runs 15 residues. CDR3 DNA sequence: TGTGCCAGCTCACGAAATATGGCCCCTAACAATGAGCAGTTCTTC. This translates into CASSRNMAPNNEQFF.

At least ten counts were recorded for this clonotype. The chain has TRBV27 and TRBJ1-4; D not resolved. The germline gives CDR1 MNHEY, CDR2 SMNVEV (reference sequence). Trimming cost V 5 bases and J 7 bases, with 14 bases left between them. This CDR3 has 14 residues. CDR3 bases: TGTGCCAGCAGTCCGCGCAGTAGAACTGAAAAACTGTTTTTT. Protein: CASSPRSRTEKLFF.

This clonotype was observed at least ten times. The CDR3 DNA sequence: TGTGCCAGCAGCTCTACTAGTACCTCCTACGAGCAGTACTTC. It is translated as CASSSTSTSYEQYF. The rearrangement links TRBV12-3 or TRBV12-4 to TRBJ2-7; D perhaps matches TRBD2 (5 bases). The CDR3 length is 14 residues. V shed 6 bases and J shed 0 bases, with 12 bases lying between them.

The rearrangement uses TRBV4-2 and TRBJ2-1; D is ambiguous. This CDR3 region has 15 residues. Per the germline V gene, CDR1 is LGHNA and CDR2 is YNFKEQ. With 0 bases removed from V and 2 bases from J, the gap between germline ends came to 8 bases. The CDR3 DNA follows: TGTGCCAGCAGCCAAGAAACAGTGCCCTACAATGAGCAGTTCTTC. Translating it yields CASSQETVPYNEQFF.

This clonotype has a count of ten or more. The chain uses TRBV29-1 and TRBJ1-1, with a weak D call TRBD1 (5 bases). Germline lookup yields CDR1 SQVTM and CDR2 ANQGSEA. V lost 0 bases and J lost 5, with 13 bases in between. The CDR3 runs to 14 residues. CDR3 amino acids: CSVEESGGRTEAFF. The CDR3 DNA reads TGCAGCGTTGAAGAATCGGGGGGACGTACTGAAGCTTTCTTT.

The sample holds many counts of this clonotype. V is TRBV20-1 and J is TRBJ1-1; D possibly corresponds to TRBD1 (5 bases). The V gene lost 1 base and the J gene lost 3 bases, with 18 bases spanning the gap. From germline, CDR1 is DFQATT and CDR2 SNEGSKA (reference sequence). This CDR3 has 16 residues. This CDR3 is CSARVLVTVRDTEAFF. In DNA form, the CDR3 reads TGCAGTGCTAGAGTTCTAGTGACAGTGAGAGACACTGAAGCTTTCTTT.

Comment on this clonotype: Mismatch with germline at one junction end may stem from a read error. CDR3 loop: CSAGSSGNTIYF. CDR3 coding DNA: TGTAGTGCTGGTTCTTCTGGAAACACCATATATTTT. V usage is TRBV20-1 and J usage is TRBJ1-3; no clear D gene. The CDR3 sequence is 12 residues long. CDR1 and CDR2 from the germline V gene are DFQATT and SNEGSKA (reference sequence).

This clonotype appeared many times. The V gene is TRBV30, the J gene TRBJ1-2; D call uncertain. CDR1 is GTSNPN, CDR2 SVGIG, per germline (reference sequence). The CDR3 totals 12 residues. V gave up 5 bases and J gave up 2 bases, with 9 bases separating them. The CDR3 bases are TGTGCCTGGGCCGGGCCGAACTATGGCTACACCTTC. Its protein product is CAWAGPNYGYTF.

This clonotype appeared many times. The rearrangement uses TRBV7-9 and TRBJ2-3; TRBD2 aligns across 11 bases. V lost 5 bases, J lost 6 bases, and 16 bases stayed unmatched. CDR3 length: 18 amino acids. Germline V CDR1 and CDR2: SEHNR, FQNEAQ (reference sequence). The CDR3 DNA follows: TGTGCCAGCAGCAGATCCATAGCGGGAGGGCCTGGATCGGATACGCAGTATTTT. Translation gives CASSRSIAGGPGSDTQYF.

Many counts were recorded for this clonotype. The chain uses TRBV28 and TRBJ1-5; D is possibly TRBD1 (6 bases). Germline CDR1 is MDHEN and CDR2 is SYDVKM. CDR3 size: 15 residues. The V end lost 6 bases, the J end lost 8 bases, and 20 bases lay between the germline ends. CDR3 sequence reads: CASSPSSGAREPQHF. CDR3 bases: TGTGCCAGCAGCCCTTCTTCAGGGGCCAGGGAGCCCCAGCATTTT.

This clonotype was seen repeatedly, ten times or more. V gene TRBV11-2 combines with J gene TRBJ2-1; 10 nucleotides match TRBD2. The V and J ends lost 5 bases and 10 bases, in that order; junction bases with no gene match: 14. This CDR3 is 16 amino acids long. CDR1 is SGHAT and CDR2 is FQNNGV in the germline V gene. CDR3 DNA: TGTGCCAGCAGCAGACTAGCGGGTCGCCCTATCGCAGAGCAGTTCTTC. Its translation: CASSRLAGRPIAEQFF.

The chain links TRBV19 to TRBJ2-2; D might be TRBD2 (7 bases). V was clipped by 3 bases and J by 1 base, with 15 bases between them. Per the germline V gene, CDR1 is LNHDA and CDR2 is SQIVND (reference sequence). This CDR3 has 17 amino acids. CDR3 region: CASSISRGGWNTGELFF. CDR3 bases: TGTGCCAGTAGTATCTCCCGCGGGGGCTGGAACACCGGGGAGCTGTTTTTT.

This clonotype was detected only a few times. The chain couples TRBV6-2 or TRBV6-3 to TRBJ2-2; the D is unclear. V lost 2 bases, J lost 5 bases, and 9 bases lay in between. The V gene's germline CDR1 is MNHEY and CDR2 SVGEGT. The CDR3 extends over 14 amino acids. The CDR3 spells CASSYAIRTGELFF. The CDR3, as DNA: TGTGCCAGCAGTTACGCGATCCGGACCGGGGAGCTGTTTTTT.

CDR3 sequence (DNA): TGTGCCAGTAGTTGGGGCAGCGCTAACTATGGCTACACCTTC. Amino acids: CASSWGSANYGYTF. The chain combines TRBV19 with TRBJ1-2; TRBD1 is a possible D gene (5 bases). The CDR3 is 14 amino acids. The V and J ends lost 5 bases and 0 bases respectively, with 10 bases between them. Germline CDR1 and CDR2: LNHDA and SQIVND (reference sequence).

This clonotype came up many times. This chain joins TRBV20-1 and TRBJ1-5; D is undetermined. Deletions cut 3 bases from V and 6 bases from J, with 9 bases between. The CDR3 contains 12 residues. Germline assignment: CDR1 DFQATT and CDR2 SNEGSKA (reference sequence). CDR3: CSARWEGQPQHF. CDR3 DNA: TGCAGTGCTAGGTGGGAAGGTCAGCCCCAGCATTTT.

Ten or more counts support this clonotype. The chain has TRBV5-1 and TRBJ2-1; TRBD1 might be the D (6 bases). The CDR3 contains 13 residues. Per germline, CDR1 SGHRS and CDR2 YFSETQ. V dropped 0 bases and J dropped 5 bases, with 6 bases sitting between them. CDR3 in DNA: TGCGCCAGCAGCTTGGGGGACAACAATGAGCAGTTCTTC. Its protein is CASSLGDNNEQFF.

In this sample, this clonotype turned up a few times. The chain recombines TRBV18 with TRBJ2-7; 8 nucleotides line up with TRBD1. Germline V lookup: CDR1 KGHSH, CDR2 LQKENI. The V gene end was trimmed by 6 bases and the J gene end by 3 bases; junction bases not matched to a gene: 7. The CDR3 loop spans 14 amino acids. CDR3 loop: CASSVTGGNYEQYF. In DNA, the CDR3 is TGTGCCAGCTCGGTCACAGGGGGAAACTACGAGCAGTACTTC.

Ten or more counts support this clonotype. The chain uses TRBV7-2 and TRBJ2-4, with a tentative D call TRBD1 (6 bases). The ends were cut back, 2 bases at V and 8 bases at J, with 10 bases in the middle. This CDR3 contains 13 residues. Germline V gene sequence: CDR1 SGHTA, CDR2 FQGNSA. DNA of the CDR3: TGTGCCAGCAGCTTACCGGACAGCGACATTCAGTACTTC. It specifies CASSLPDSDIQYF.

This clonotype was seen ten or more times. The genes are TRBV6-5 and TRBJ2-7; D could derive from TRBD1 or TRBD2 (5 bases each). V lost 2 bases and J lost 5, with 16 bases in between. Germline assignment: CDR1 MNHEY and CDR2 SVGAGI. The CDR3 consists of 15 residues. CDR3 sequence (DNA): TGTGCCAGCAGTTACACCGGGGCTACTAGTAACGAGCAGTACTTC. This encodes CASSYTGATSNEQYF.

This clonotype was seen at least ten times. V gene TRBV28 combines with J gene TRBJ2-7; 11 bases are a match to TRBD2. Germline CDR1 and CDR2: MDHEN and SYDVKM. Trimming at V came to 2 bases and at J to 4 bases, leaving 4 bases not matched to a gene. The CDR3 is 15 residues long. In nucleotides, the CDR3 is TGTGCCAGCAGTTTACTAGCGGGAGGACCTTACGAGCAGTACTTC. Its translation is CASSLLAGGPYEQYF.

This clonotype was detected ten times or more. The chain carries TRBV11-2 and TRBJ2-1, with TRBD1 matching over 8 bases. CDR3 size: 17 residues. Per germline, CDR1 SGHAT and CDR2 FQNNGV. Losses at the gene ends were 3 bases for V and 8 bases for J; bases not matched to a gene: 15. The CDR3 loop is CASSFSTGTGSWDEQFF. CDR3 sequence (DNA): TGTGCCAGCAGCTTTTCTACCGGGACAGGCTCATGGGATGAGCAGTTCTTC.

This clonotype turned up a few times. The rearrangement links TRBV6-1 to TRBJ1-5; D is perhaps TRBD1 (6 bases). V lost 6 bases to trimming and J lost 1 base, with 16 bases between them. The CDR3 is 16 residues long. Germline loops: CDR1 MNHNS, CDR2 SASEGT. In DNA, the CDR3 is TGTGCCAGCAGGAAAACAGGGTCCCTAAGCAATCAGCCCCAGCATTTT. Residues: CASRKTGSLSNQPQHF.

The count of this clonotype is one. The chain carries TRBV29-1 and TRBJ2-6; D unresolved. Germline V gene lookup returns CDR1 SQVTM and CDR2 ANQGSEA. The CDR3 sequence is 11 residues long. Between the trimmed V and J ends, which lost 5 bases and 6 bases, there was a span of 5 bases. The CDR3 spells CSVQEANVLTF. The DNA for the CDR3 is TGCAGCGTTCAGGAGGCCAACGTCCTGACTTTC.

There are many counts of this clonotype. The chain uses TRBV11-2 and TRBJ2-3; D uncertain. V lost 0 bases to trimming and J lost 8 bases, with 15 bases between them. The germline V gene has CDR1 SGHAT and CDR2 FQNNGV. CDR3 length: 15 amino acids. CDR3 amino acids: CASSLEPNRVVTQYF. In DNA, the CDR3 is TGTGCCAGCAGCTTAGAACCGAATAGGGTCGTTACGCAGTATTTT.

This clonotype was recorded at least ten times. This chain connects TRBV25-1 to TRBJ1-6; 7 bases align to TRBD1. The CDR3 totals 13 residues. The V and J ends lost 6 bases and 7 bases, in that order; junction bases with no gene match: 3. Germline values: CDR1 MGHDK, CDR2 SYGVNS. The CDR3 protein is CASRRTGNSPLHF. The CDR3 DNA reads as TGTGCCAGCAGGAGGACAGGAAATTCACCCCTCCACTTT.

This clonotype has only a few counts. The chain recombines TRBV2 with TRBJ1-4; D perhaps matches TRBD1 (6 bases). Germline V lookup: CDR1 SNHLY, CDR2 FYNNEI. Trimming cost V 6 bases and J 11 bases, with 22 bases left between them. CDR3 size: 15 residues. In DNA form, the CDR3 reads TGTGCCAGCAGAGACCCGGGACCCCCAGGGGTGAAACTGTTTTTT. Translating it yields CASRDPGPPGVKLFF.

The table lists this clonotype with many counts. The V gene is TRBV6-1, the J gene TRBJ1-2; D call uncertain. V dropped 6 bases and J dropped 2 bases, with 13 bases sitting between them. CDR1 is MNHNS and CDR2 is SASEGT in the germline V gene. This CDR3 comprises 14 residues. The CDR3 DNA sequence: TGTGCCAGCAGGCTCGGGCGATCAAACTATGGCTACACCTTC. Residues: CASRLGRSNYGYTF.

Remarks on this clonotype: A much larger clone lies one base from this, so it may be a read error. The chain is built from TRBV12-3 or TRBV12-4 and TRBJ1-1; D might be TRBD1 (6 bases). V shed 4 bases and J shed 1 base, with 16 bases lying between them. CDR3 length: 16 residues. CDR3 in DNA: TGTGCCAGCAGTTCACAGGGATACGTCCAGAACACTGAAGCTTTCTTT. Translated, it gives CASSSQGYVQNTEAFF.

This clonotype occurred a few times. The junction shows a germline mismatch at one end, possibly a read error. This chain connects TRBV10-3 to TRBJ2-7; the match to TRBD2 covers 7 bases. The CDR3 has 15 amino acids. Germline CDR1 ENHRY, CDR2 SYGVKD. The chain's CDR3 is CAINEDGGSSYEQYF. CDR3 sequence (DNA): TGTGCCATCAATGAGGACGGGGGGAGCTCCTACGAGCAGTACTTC.

This clonotype occurred a few times. The chain employs TRBV6-2 or TRBV6-3 and TRBJ2-2; a possible D gene is TRBD2 (6 bases). The ends were cut back, 0 bases at V and 2 bases at J, with 7 bases in the middle. This CDR3 has 15 amino acids. The V gene's germline CDR1 is MNHEY and CDR2 SVGEGT. DNA for the CDR3: TGTGCCAGCAGTTACTCCGGGAGTAACACCGGGGAGCTGTTTTTT. Residues: CASSYSGSNTGELFF.